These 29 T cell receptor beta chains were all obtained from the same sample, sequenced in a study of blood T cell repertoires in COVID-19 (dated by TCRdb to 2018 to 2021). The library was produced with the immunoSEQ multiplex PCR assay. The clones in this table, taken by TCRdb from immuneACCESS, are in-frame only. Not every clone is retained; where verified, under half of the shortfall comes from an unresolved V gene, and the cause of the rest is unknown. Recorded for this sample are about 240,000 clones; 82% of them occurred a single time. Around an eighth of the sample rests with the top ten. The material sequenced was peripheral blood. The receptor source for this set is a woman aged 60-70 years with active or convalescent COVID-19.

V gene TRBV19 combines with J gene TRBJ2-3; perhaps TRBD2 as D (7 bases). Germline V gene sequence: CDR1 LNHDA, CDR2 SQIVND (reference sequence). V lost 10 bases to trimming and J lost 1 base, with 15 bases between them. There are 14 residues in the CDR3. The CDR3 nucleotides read TGTGCCACCGCCGAAGGGGGGGGCACAGATACGCAGTATTTT. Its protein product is CATAEGGGTDTQYF.

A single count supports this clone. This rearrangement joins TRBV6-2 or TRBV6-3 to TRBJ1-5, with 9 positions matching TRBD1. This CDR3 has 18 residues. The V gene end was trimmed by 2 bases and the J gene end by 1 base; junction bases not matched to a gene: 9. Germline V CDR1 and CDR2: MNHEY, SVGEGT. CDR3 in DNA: TGTGCCAGCAGTTACCCGAAACAGGGGGCGAAAAGCAATCAGCCCCAGCATTTT. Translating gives CASSYPKQGAKSNQPQHF.

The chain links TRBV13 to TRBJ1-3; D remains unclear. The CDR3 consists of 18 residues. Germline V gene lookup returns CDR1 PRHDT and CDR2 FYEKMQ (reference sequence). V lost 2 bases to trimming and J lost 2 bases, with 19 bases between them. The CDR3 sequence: CASSLSSFSPGAGNTIYF. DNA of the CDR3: TGTGCCAGCAGCTTAAGTTCCTTTTCCCCAGGCGCTGGAAACACCATATATTTT.

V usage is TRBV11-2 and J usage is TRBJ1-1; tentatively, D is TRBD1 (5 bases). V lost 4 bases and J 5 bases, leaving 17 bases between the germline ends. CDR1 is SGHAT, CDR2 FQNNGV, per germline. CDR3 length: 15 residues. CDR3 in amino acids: CASSSLQAGGTEAFF. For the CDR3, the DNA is TGTGCCAGCAGCTCCCTACAGGCCGGGGGTACTGAAGCTTTCTTT.

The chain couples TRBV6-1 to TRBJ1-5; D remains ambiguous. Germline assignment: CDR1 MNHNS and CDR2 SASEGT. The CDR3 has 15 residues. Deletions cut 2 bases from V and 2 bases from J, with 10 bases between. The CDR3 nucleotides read TGTGCCAGCAGTGAACTCTCTATTGGCAATCAGCCCCAGCATTTT. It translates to CASSELSIGNQPQHF.

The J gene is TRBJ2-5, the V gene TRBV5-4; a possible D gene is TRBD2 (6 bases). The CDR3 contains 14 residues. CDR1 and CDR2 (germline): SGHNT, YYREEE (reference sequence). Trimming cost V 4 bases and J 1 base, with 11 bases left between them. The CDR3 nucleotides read TGTGCCAGCAGCCCCGGGGACTTCCAAGAGACCCAGTACTTC. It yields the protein CASSPGDFQETQYF. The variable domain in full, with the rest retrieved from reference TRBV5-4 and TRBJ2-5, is ETGVTQSPTHLIKTRGQQVTLRCSSQSGHNTVSWYQQALGQGPQFIFQYYREEENGRGNFPPRFSGLQFPNYSSELNVNALELDDSALYLCASSPGDFQETQYFGPGTRLLVL.

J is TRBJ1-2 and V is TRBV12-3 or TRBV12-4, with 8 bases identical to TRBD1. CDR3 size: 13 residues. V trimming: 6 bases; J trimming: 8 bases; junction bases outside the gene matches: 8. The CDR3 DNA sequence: TGTGCCAGCAGCACGACAGGGGTCGGCGGCTACACCTTC. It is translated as CASSTTGVGGYTF.

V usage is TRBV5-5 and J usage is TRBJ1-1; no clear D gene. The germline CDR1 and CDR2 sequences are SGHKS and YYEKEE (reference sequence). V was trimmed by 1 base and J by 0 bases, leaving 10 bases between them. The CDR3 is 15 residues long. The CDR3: CASSLYAGLNTEAFF. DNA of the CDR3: TGTGCCAGCAGCTTGTACGCAGGCTTGAACACTGAAGCTTTCTTT.

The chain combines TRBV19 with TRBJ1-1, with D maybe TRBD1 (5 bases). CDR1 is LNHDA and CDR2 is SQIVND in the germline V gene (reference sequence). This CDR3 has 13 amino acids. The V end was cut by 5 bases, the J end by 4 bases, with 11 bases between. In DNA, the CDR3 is TGTGCCAGTAGTCCGGGACTGGGCACTGAAGCTTTCTTT. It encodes CASSPGLGTEAFF.

The CDR3 sequence is CASSLSRQGAGYNEQFF. In nucleotides, the CDR3 is TGTGCCAGCAGTTTATCGCGACAGGGGGCGGGCTACAATGAGCAGTTCTTC. V usage is TRBV27 and J usage is TRBJ2-1; 10 nucleotides match TRBD1. Germline V CDR1 and CDR2: MNHEY, SMNVEV (reference sequence). CDR3 size: 17 residues. V dropped 0 bases and J dropped 3; count of bases not matched to a gene: 5.

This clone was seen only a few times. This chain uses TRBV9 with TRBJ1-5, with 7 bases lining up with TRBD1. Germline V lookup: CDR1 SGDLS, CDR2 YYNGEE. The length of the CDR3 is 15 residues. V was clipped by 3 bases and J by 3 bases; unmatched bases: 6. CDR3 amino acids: CASSARQGVNQPQHF. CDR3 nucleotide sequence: TGTGCCAGCAGCGCCCGACAGGGAGTCAATCAGCCCCAGCATTTT.

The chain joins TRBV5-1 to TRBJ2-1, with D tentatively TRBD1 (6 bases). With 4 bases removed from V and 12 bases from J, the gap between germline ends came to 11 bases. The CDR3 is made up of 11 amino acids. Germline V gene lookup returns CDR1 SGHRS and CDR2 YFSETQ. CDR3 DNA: TGCGCCAGCAGCGAGGACAGTGTGCAGTTCTTC. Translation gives CASSEDSVQFF.

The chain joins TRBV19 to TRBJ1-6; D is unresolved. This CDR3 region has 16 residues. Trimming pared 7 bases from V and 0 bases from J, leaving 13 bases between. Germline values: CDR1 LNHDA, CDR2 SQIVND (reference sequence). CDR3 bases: TGTGCCAGTATCCCTGTGAGGAGCTCCTATAATTCACCCCTCCACTTT. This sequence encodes CASIPVRSSYNSPLHF.

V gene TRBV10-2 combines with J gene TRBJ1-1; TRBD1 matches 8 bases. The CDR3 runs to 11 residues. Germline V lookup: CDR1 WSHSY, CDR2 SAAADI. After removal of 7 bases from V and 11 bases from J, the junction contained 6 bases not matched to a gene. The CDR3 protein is CASTQDRAAFF. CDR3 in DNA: TGCGCCAGCACCCAGGACAGGGCGGCTTTCTTT.

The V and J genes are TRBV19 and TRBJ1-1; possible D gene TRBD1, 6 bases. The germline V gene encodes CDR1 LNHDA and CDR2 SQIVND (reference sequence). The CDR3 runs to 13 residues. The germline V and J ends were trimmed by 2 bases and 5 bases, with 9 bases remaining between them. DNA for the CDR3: TGTGCCAGTAGTATAAAAAGGGGGACTGAAGCTTTCTTT. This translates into CASSIKRGTEAFF.

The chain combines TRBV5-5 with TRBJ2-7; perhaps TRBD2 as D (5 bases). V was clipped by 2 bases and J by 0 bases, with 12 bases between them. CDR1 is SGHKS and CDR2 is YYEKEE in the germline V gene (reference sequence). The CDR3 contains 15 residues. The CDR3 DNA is TGTGCCAGCAGCTTCCAGGTTGGGAGCTCCTACGAGCAGTACTTC. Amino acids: CASSFQVGSSYEQYF.

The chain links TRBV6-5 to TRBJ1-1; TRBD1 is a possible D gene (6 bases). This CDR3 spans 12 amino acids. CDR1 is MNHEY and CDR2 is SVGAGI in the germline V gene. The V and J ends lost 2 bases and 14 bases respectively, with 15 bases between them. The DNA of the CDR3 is TGTGCCAGCAGTTACAACCACAGGGATTTCTTCTTT. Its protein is CASSYNHRDFFF.

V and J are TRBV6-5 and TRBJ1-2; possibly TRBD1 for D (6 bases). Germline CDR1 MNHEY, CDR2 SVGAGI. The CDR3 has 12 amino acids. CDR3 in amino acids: CGGGSSNYGYTF. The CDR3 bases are TGTGGGGGGGGCAGTTCCAACTATGGCTACACCTTC.

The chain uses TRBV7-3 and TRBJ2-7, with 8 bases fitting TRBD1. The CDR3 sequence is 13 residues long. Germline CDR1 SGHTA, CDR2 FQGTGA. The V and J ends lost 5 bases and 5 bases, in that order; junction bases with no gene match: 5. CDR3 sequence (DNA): TGTGCCAGCAGCCACGACAGGGGCCACGAGCAGTACTTC. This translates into CASSHDRGHEQYF.

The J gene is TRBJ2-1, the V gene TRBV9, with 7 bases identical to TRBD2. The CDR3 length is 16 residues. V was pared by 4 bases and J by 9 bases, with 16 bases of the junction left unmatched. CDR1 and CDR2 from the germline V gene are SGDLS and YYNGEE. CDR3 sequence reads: CASSPRGVVVPREQFF. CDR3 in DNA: TGTGCCAGCAGCCCTCGGGGGGTTGTCGTACCGCGTGAGCAGTTCTTC.

In nucleotides, the CDR3 is TGCGCCAGCAGCTTGGGGGGGGGACAGGGGGCTGGTGAGCAGTTCTTC. Encoded protein: CASSLGGGQGAGEQFF. The J gene is TRBJ2-1, the V gene TRBV5-1; 12 positions match TRBD1. Germline trimming cut 0 bases from V and 9 bases from J; bases unmatched to any gene: 7. The length of the CDR3 is 16 residues. Per germline, CDR1 SGHRS and CDR2 YFSETQ. Based on the CDR3 plus reference TRBV5-1 and TRBJ2-1, the full variable domain is KAGVTQTPRYLIKTRGQQVTLSCSPISGHRSVSWYQQTPGQGLQFLFEYFSETQRNKGNFPGRFSGRQFSNSRSEMNVSTLELGDSALYLCASSLGGGQGAGEQFFGPGTRLTVL.

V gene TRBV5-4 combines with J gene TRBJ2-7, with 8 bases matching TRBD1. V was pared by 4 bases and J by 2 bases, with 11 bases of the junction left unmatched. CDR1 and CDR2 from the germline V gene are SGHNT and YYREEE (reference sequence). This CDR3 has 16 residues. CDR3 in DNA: TGTGCCAGCAGCCTTACCGGGACAGGTTCCCCCTACGAGCAGTACTTC. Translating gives CASSLTGTGSPYEQYF.

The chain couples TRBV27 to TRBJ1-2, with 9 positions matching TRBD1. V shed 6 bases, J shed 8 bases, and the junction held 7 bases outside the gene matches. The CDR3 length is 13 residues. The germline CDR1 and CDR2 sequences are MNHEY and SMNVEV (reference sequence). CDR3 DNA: TGTGCCAGCAGACCACAGGGGGCGGGAGGCTACACCTTC. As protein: CASRPQGAGGYTF.

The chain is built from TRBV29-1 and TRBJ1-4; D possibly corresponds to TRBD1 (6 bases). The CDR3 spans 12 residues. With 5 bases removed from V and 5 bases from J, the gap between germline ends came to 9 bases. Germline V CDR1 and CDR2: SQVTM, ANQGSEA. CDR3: CSVQGPNEKLFF. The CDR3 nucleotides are TGCAGCGTTCAGGGGCCGAATGAAAAACTGTTTTTT. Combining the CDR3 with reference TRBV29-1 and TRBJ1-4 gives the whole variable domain SAVISQKPSRDICQRGTSLTIQCQVDSQVTMMFWYRQQPGQSLTLIATANQGSEATYESGFVIDKFPISRPNLTFSTLTVSNMSPEDSSIYLCSVQGPNEKLFFGSGTQLSVL.

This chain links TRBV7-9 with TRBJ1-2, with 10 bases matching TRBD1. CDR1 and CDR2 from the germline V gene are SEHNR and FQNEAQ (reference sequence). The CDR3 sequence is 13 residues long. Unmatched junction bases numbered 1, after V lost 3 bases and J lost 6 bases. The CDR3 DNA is TGTGCCAGCAGCTTTGGACAGGGGGATGGCTACACCTTC. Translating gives CASSFGQGDGYTF.

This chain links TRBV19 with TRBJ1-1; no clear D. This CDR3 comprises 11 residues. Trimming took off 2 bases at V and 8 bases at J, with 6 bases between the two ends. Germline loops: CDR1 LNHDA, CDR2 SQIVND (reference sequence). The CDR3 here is CASSIRVEAFF. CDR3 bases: TGTGCCAGTAGTATACGAGTGGAAGCTTTCTTT.

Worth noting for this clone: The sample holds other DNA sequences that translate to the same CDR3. CDR3 residues: CASSAQNYGYTF. DNA for the CDR3: TGTGCCAGCAGTGCCCAGAACTATGGCTACACCTTC. The rearrangement links TRBV2 to TRBJ1-2; D is unresolved. The CDR3 is 12 residues long. Germline V gene sequence: CDR1 SNHLY, CDR2 FYNNEI. V was cut by 4 bases and J by 2 bases, with 5 bases left in between. The variable domain in full, completed from reference TRBV2 and TRBJ1-2, reads EPEVTQTPSHQVTQMGQEVILRCVPISNHLYFYWYRQILGQKVEFLVSFYNNEISEKSEIFDDQFSVERPDGSNFTLKIRSTKLEDSAMYFCASSAQNYGYTFGSGTRLTVV.

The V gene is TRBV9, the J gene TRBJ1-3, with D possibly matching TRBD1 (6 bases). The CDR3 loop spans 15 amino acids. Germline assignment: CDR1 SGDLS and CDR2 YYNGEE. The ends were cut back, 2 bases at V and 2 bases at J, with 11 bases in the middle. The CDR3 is CASSVRGDTGNTIYF. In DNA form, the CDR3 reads TGTGCCAGCAGCGTCAGGGGTGACACTGGAAACACCATATATTTT. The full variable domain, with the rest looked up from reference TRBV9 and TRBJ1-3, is DSGVTQTPKHLITATGQRVTLRCSPRSGDLSVYWYQQSLDQGLQFLIQYYNGEERAKGNILERFSAQQFPDLHSELNLSSLELGDSALYFCASSVRGDTGNTIYFGEGSWLTVV.

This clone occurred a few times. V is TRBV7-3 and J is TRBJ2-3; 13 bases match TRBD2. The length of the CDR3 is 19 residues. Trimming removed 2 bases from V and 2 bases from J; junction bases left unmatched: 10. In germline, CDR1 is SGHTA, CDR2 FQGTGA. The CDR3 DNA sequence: TGTGCCAGCAGCTTATATCCGGGGACTAGCGGGGTATCCACAGATACGCAGTATTTT. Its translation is CASSLYPGTSGVSTDTQYF.